Listed here is a single T cell receptor (beta chain). The V gene's germline CDR1 is MDHEN and CDR2 SYDVKM. Trimming took 6 bases from V and 1 from J, leaving 12 bases between them. The CDR3 has 15 residues. TCRdb reprocessed the RT-PCR reads with MiXCR, giving one entry per CDR3 protein. The sample consists of about 700,000 distinct CDR3 sequences, over 12% of them appearing once. The sequenced sample was memory CD4+ T cells from blood. This receptor was taken from a female donor in good health, serving as a healthy control. This rearrangement joins TRBV28 to TRBJ2-2, with D possibly matching TRBD1 (5 bases). CDR3 DNA sequence: TGTGCCAGCAGAGGCGGTAGGGGGAACACCGGGGAGCTGTTTTTT. This encodes CASRGGRGNTGELFF.